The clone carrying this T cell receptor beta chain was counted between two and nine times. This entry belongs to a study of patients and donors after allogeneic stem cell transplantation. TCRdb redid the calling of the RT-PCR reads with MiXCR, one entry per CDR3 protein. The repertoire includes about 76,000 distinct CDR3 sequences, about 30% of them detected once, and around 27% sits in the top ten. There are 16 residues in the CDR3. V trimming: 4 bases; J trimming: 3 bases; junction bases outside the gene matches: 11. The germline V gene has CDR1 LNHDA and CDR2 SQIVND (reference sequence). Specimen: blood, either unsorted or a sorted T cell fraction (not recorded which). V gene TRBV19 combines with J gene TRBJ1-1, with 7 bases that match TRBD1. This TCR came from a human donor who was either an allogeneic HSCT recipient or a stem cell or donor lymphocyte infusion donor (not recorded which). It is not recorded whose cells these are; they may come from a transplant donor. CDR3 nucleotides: TGTGCCAGTAGTACCCCAGGGGGAAAAGGCGACACTGAAGCTTTCTTT. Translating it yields CASSTPGGKGDTEAFF.